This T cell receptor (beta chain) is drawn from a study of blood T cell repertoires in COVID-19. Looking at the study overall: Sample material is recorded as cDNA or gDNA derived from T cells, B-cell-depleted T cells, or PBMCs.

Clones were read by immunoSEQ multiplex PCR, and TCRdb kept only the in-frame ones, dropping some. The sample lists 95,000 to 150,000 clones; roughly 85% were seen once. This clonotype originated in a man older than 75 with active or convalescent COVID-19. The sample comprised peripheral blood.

The CDR3 reads CATSRDPGRGDTQYF. CDR3 in DNA: TGTGCCACCAGCAGAGATCCGGGTAGAGGAGATACGCAGTATTTT. This chain connects TRBV15 to TRBJ2-3; no definite D call. Looked up from germline, CDR1 is LNHNV and CDR2 is YYDKDF (reference sequence). The CDR3 contains 15 residues. Trimming stripped 0 bases from V and 5 bases from J, with 12 bases between.